The rows below give T cell receptor beta chains drawn from one sample of a study of blood T cell repertoires in COVID-19. Measured with immunoSEQ multiplex PCR; TCRdb has only the in-frame clones, and not every one. The repertoire consists of approximately 170,000 clones, with about 83% occurring once and the leading ten covering under 3.5%. The sequencing sample was made of peripheral blood. The receptor source for this set is a woman of 80 years or more with COVID-19, enrolled during active disease. Each CDR3 is given with its conserved first and last residue. The order of the fields is D gene, J gene, V gene, clone size, CDR3 DNA, CDR3 protein. A D gene is named only where the DNA matches it firmly. Size is omitted from some rows. Given values are once, few, many or a class for expanded clones.

TRBD1	TRBJ1-2	TRBV6-2/TRBV6-3	NA	TGTGCCAGCACCCCCCGGAAGGGGGCTGTGAGTGGCTACACCTTC	CASTPRKGAVSGYTF
TRBD2	TRBJ2-7	TRBV13	NA	TGTGCCTCGACTAGCGGGGGGGCTACCTACGAGCAGTACTTC	CASTSGGATYEQYF
NA	TRBJ1-4	TRBV5-1	NA	TGCGCCAGCAGCCCCCTCGGACACTTCGCAACTAATGAAAAACTGTTTTTT	CASSPLGHFATNEKLFF
NA	TRBJ2-7	TRBV30	once	TGTGCCTGGAGTGTTTATGGACAGCCTAACCAGTACTTC	CAWSVYGQPNQYF
TRBD2	TRBJ2-7	TRBV9	NA	TGTGCCAGCAGCTCCTGGACTAGGGGCGAGCAGTACTTC	CASSSWTRGEQYF
NA	TRBJ2-5	TRBV5-1	NA	TGCGCCAGCAGCTTGGACAACCAAGAGACCCAGTACTTC	CASSLDNQETQYF
NA	TRBJ2-7	TRBV2	NA	TGTGCCAGCAGACACCGGGACACTTACTACGAGCAGTACTTC	CASRHRDTYYEQYF
NA	TRBJ2-3	TRBV3-1/TRBV3-2	NA	TGTGCCAGCAGCCCTCGCGGTAGCGAAGGAACAGATACGCAGTATTTT	CASSPRGSEGTDTQYF
NA	TRBJ1-1	TRBV2	NA	TGTGCCAGCAGATACATAGCCGAAGCTTTCTTT	CASRYIAEAFF
TRBD1	TRBJ2-3	TRBV11-2	NA	TGTGCCAGCAGCTTCCCTTCAGGGGGTCGGGGCCCAGATACGCAGTATTTT	CASSFPSGGRGPDTQYF
NA	TRBJ2-2	TRBV27	few	TGTGCCAGCAGGCGATCAGGTTGGACCGGGGAGCTGTTTTTT	CASRRSGWTGELFF
TRBD2	TRBJ2-1	TRBV9	NA	TGTGCCAGCAGCGTAAGGCTAGCGGGACCGTACAATGAGCAGTTCTTC	CASSVRLAGPYNEQFF
TRBD2	TRBJ2-7	TRBV27	NA	TGTGCCAGCAGACCCCGTAGGCTAGCGGTCTCCTACGAGCAGTACTTC	CASRPRRLAVSYEQYF
NA	TRBJ2-3	TRBV2	NA	TGTGCCCGAACGGGGGAGATAGCAGGAGATACGCAGTATTTT	CARTGEIAGDTQYF
TRBD1	TRBJ2-7	TRBV18	few	TGTGCCAGCTCACCACCGCAGGGACAGTACGAGCAGTACTTC	CASSPPQGQYEQYF
TRBD2	TRBJ2-1	TRBV2	NA	TGTGCCAGCGCACTAGCGGGAGAAGCCCGGCAGTTCTTC	CASALAGEARQFF
TRBD2	TRBJ2-3	TRBV7-3	NA	TGTGCCAGCAGCTTGGGACTAGGTATTACAGATACGCAGTATTTT	CASSLGLGITDTQYF
TRBD2	TRBJ2-7	TRBV7-9	NA	TGTGCCAGCAGGGGCCTGGGAGGGGATACCTACGAGCAGTACTTC	CASRGLGGDTYEQYF
NA	TRBJ2-5	TRBV9	NA	TGTGCCAGCGGGAGGGGACAAAACGTCGAGACCCAGTACTTC	CASGRGQNVETQYF
TRBD1	TRBJ2-4	TRBV28	NA	TGTGCCAGCAGTTCCCGGGACAGCTACAAAAACATTCAGTACTTC	CASSSRDSYKNIQYF
NA	TRBJ2-1	TRBV27	NA	TGTGCCAGCAGACAGGGTCCCTACAATGAGCAGTTCTTC	CASRQGPYNEQFF
TRBD2	TRBJ2-5	TRBV6-5	NA	TGTGCCAGCAGTTTAGGACTAGCGGGCCTCGAGACCCAGTACTTC	CASSLGLAGLETQYF
NA	TRBJ2-7	TRBV20-1	NA	TGCAGTGCTAGTCCGGGGTACGAGCAGTACTTC	CSASPGYEQYF
TRBD2	TRBJ2-1	TRBV5-1	NA	TGCGCCAGCAGCTTGGTTCTAGCGGGAGACGGGCAGTTCTTC	CASSLVLAGDGQFF
NA	TRBJ1-5	TRBV2	NA	TGTGCCAGCAGTGAAGGGACAGCTAATCAGCCCCAGCATTTT	CASSEGTANQPQHF
TRBD1	TRBJ1-2	TRBV14	NA	TGTGCCAGCAGCGGGACAGGGAGACTCGACACCTTC	CASSGTGRLDTF
NA	TRBJ2-7	TRBV18	NA	TGTGCCAGCTCACCAGCGGGGTACGAGCAGTACTTC	CASSPAGYEQYF
NA	TRBJ2-1	TRBV7-8	NA	TGTGCCAGCAGCGCCCCTCGGCTCAGGCCCCACAATGAGCAGTTCTTC	CASSAPRLRPHNEQFF
NA	TRBJ2-7	TRBV12-3/TRBV12-4	NA	TGTGCCAGCAGTTTCCGCTACGAGCAGTACTTC	CASSFRYEQYF
TRBD1	TRBJ1-2	TRBV6-1	NA	TGTGCCAGCAGTGAATCCATCTGGGACAGAATCTATGGCTACACCTTC	CASSESIWDRIYGYTF
NA	TRBJ1-2	TRBV7-2	NA	TGTGCCAGCAGGCCCGCCGGGGTCTATGGCTACACCTTC	CASRPAGVYGYTF
TRBD2	TRBJ2-5	TRBV29-1	NA	TGCAGCGTTGACGGTAGCGGGAGGGCCAGTGAGACCCAGTACTTC	CSVDGSGRASETQYF
NA	TRBJ2-3	TRBV30	NA	TGTGCCTGGTCCTTTGGGTCGGGGAACACAGATACGCAGTATTTT	CAWSFGSGNTDTQYF
TRBD2	TRBJ2-4	TRBV9	NA	TGTGCCAGCAGCGTAGGAGTCGCTAGCGGAGCAAAGGGGAACATTCAGTACTTC	CASSVGVASGAKGNIQYF
NA	TRBJ1-2	TRBV19	NA	TGTGCCAGTATTGCCAGGTTGGGTTATGGCTACACCTTC	CASIARLGYGYTF
NA	TRBJ1-1	TRBV7-2	NA	TGTGCCAGCAGCTTAAGTCGGGACACTGAAGCTTTCTTT	CASSLSRDTEAFF
NA	TRBJ1-2	TRBV12-3/TRBV12-4	NA	TGTGCCAGCCGGGGGGTGGCGGACTATGGCTACACCTTC	CASRGVADYGYTF
NA	TRBJ2-3	TRBV7-3	NA	TGTGCCAGCAGCAAAGGGTCCCTAGCGACTAGCACAGATACGCAGTATTTT	CASSKGSLATSTDTQYF
NA	TRBJ1-3	TRBV30	NA	TGTGCCTCCCCCCTAAGGGGTACTGGAGACACCATATATTTT	CASPLRGTGDTIYF
TRBD1	TRBJ1-4	TRBV6-2/TRBV6-3	NA	TGTGCCAGCAGTCATTCAGGGGGCGGTGAAAAACTGTTTTTT	CASSHSGGGEKLFF
NA	TRBJ1-5	TRBV7-9	NA	TGTGCCAGCAGCCCTAAATCTGGGGACATGTCAGATCAGCCCCAGCATTTT	CASSPKSGDMSDQPQHF
TRBD1	TRBJ1-1	TRBV20-1	NA	TGCAGTGCTAGGGGACAGGCTGGAGCTTTCTTT	CSARGQAGAFF
TRBD1	TRBJ2-5	TRBV7-9	NA	TGTGCCAGCAGCGAACAAAGGGGGCTGGAGACCCAGTACTTC	CASSEQRGLETQYF
TRBD2	TRBJ2-7	TRBV10-1	once	TGCGCCAGCAGTGAGACCTTAGGGCTAGCGGGATTTAACTACGAGCAGTACTTC	CASSETLGLAGFNYEQYF
NA	TRBJ2-2	TRBV27	NA	TGTGCCAGCAGTTTAAGAGTCAGGCCAACCTCGAACACCGGGGAGCTGTTTTTT	CASSLRVRPTSNTGELFF
TRBD1	TRBJ1-1	TRBV27	NA	TGTGCCAGCAGTTTACACAGGGGGCTAAACACTGAAGCTTTCTTT	CASSLHRGLNTEAFF
NA	TRBJ2-7	TRBV28	NA	TGTGCCAGCAGCCAGGACTATACGTACGAGCAGTACTTC	CASSQDYTYEQYF
NA	TRBJ2-1	TRBV7-3	NA	TGTGCCAGCAGCTTATATGGAGAGTACAATGAGCAGTTCTTC	CASSLYGEYNEQFF
TRBD2	TRBJ2-3	TRBV29-1	NA	TGCAGCACAGCCCTGGCGGGGGGGCCTGCAGATACGCAGTATTTT	CSTALAGGPADTQYF
TRBD1	TRBJ2-1	TRBV18	NA	TGTGCCAGCTCTCCTACAGGGGACGAGCAGTTCTTC	CASSPTGDEQFF
TRBD1	TRBJ2-1	TRBV11-2	NA	TGTGCCAGCAGCTTAGAGCTGACAGGGGGCTGGGATGAGCAGTTCTTC	CASSLELTGGWDEQFF
NA	TRBJ2-7	TRBV11-1	few	TGTGCCAGCAGCTTAGATGCCCTTAGGGGTGAGCAGTACTTC	CASSLDALRGEQYF